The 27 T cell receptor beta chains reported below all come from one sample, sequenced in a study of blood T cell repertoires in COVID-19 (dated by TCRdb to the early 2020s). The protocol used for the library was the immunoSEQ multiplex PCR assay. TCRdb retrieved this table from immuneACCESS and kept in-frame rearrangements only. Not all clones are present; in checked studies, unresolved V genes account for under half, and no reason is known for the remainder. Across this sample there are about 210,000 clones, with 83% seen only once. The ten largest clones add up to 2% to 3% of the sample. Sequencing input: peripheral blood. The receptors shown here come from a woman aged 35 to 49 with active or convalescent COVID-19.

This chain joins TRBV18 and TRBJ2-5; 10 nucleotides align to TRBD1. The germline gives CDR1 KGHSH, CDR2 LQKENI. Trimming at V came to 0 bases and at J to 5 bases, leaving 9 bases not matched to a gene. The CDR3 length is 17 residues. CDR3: CASSPPLGQGIAETQYF. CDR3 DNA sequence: TGTGCCAGCTCACCACCGTTGGGACAGGGGATAGCGGAGACCCAGTACTTC.

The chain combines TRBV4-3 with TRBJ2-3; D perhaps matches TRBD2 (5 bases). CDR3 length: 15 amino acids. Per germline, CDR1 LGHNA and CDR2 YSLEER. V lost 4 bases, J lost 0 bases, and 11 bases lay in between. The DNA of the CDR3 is TGCGCCAGCAGCCCTGGAGCGGCTAGCACAGATACGCAGTATTTT. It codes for CASSPGAASTDTQYF.

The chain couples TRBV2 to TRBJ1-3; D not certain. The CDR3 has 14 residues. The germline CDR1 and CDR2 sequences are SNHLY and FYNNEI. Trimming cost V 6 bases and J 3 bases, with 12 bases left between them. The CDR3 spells CASRRVVNGNTIYF. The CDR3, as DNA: TGTGCCAGCAGGCGGGTGGTGAATGGAAACACCATATATTTT.

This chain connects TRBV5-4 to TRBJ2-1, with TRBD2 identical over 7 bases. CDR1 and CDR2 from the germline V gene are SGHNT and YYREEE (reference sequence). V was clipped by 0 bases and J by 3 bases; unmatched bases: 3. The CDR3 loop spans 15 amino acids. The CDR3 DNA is TGTGCCAGCAGCTTGGGCAGCGGGGTCTACAATGAGCAGTTCTTC. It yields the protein CASSLGSGVYNEQFF.

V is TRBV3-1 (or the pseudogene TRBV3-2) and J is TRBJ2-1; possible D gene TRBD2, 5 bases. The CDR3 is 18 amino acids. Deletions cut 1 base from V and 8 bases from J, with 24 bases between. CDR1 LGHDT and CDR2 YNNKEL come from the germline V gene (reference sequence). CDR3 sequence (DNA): TGTGCCAGCAGCCAAGGATCGGGTAGAGGGCGACGGATTTATGAGCAGTTCTTC. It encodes CASSQGSGRGRRIYEQFF.

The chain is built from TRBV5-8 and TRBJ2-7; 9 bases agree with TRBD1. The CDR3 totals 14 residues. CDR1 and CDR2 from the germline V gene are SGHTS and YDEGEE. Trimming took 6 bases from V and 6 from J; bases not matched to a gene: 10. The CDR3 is CASTPTGGVGEQYF. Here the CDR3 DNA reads TGTGCCAGCACTCCGACAGGGGGAGTCGGCGAGCAGTACTTC.

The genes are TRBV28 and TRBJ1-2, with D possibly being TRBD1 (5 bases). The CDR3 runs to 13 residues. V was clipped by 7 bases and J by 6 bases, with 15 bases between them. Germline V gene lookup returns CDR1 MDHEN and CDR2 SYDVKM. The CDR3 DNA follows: TGTGCCAGCAACAGGATAGAGAGAGATGGCTACACCTTC. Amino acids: CASNRIERDGYTF.

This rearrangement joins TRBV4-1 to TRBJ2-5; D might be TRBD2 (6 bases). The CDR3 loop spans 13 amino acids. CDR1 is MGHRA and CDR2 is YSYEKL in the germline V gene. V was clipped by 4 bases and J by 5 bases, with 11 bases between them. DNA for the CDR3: TGCGCCAGCAGCCCTCCGGGAGTGGAGACCCAGTACTTC. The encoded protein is CASSPPGVETQYF.

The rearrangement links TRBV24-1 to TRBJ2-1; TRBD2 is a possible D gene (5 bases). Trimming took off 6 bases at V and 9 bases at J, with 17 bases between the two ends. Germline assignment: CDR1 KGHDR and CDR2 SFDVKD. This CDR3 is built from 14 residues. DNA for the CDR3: TGTGCCACCAGTATTGGATCTGCCCGGGGTGAGCAGTTCTTC. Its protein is CATSIGSARGEQFF.

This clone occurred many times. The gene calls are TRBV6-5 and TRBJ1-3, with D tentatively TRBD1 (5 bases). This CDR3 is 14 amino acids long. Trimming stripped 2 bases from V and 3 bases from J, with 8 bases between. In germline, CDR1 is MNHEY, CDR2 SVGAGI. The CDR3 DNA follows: TGTGCCAGCAGTTACGGCGGGGGTGGAAACACCATATATTTT. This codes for CASSYGGGGNTIYF.

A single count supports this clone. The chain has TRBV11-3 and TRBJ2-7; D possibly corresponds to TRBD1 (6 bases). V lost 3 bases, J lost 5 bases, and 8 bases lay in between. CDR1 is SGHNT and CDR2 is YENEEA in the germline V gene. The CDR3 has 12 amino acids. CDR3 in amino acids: CASSLGAHEQYF. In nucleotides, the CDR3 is TGTGCCAGCAGCTTGGGGGCGCACGAGCAGTACTTC.

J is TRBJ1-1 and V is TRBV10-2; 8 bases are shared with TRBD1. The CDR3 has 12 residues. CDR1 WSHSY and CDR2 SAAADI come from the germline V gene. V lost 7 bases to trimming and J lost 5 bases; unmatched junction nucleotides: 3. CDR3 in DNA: TGCGCCAGCACCCGGACAGGGACTGAAGCTTTCTTT. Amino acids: CASTRTGTEAFF.

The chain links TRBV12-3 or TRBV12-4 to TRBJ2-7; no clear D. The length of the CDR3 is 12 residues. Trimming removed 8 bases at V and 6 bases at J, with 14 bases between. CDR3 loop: CASHRGDGEQYF. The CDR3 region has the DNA TGTGCCAGCCACCGCGGCGATGGCGAGCAGTACTTC.

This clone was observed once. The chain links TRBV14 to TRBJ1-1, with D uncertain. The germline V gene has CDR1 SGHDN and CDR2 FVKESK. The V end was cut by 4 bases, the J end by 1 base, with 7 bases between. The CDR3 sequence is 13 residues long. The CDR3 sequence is CASSLQANTEAFF. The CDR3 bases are TGTGCCAGCAGCCTGCAGGCGAACACTGAAGCTTTCTTT.

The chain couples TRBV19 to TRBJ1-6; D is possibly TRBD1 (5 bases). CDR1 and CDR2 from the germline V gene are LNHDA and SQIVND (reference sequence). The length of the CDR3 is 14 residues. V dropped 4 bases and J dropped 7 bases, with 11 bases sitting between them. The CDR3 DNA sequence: TGTGCCAGTAGTAGTGGCAGGGCGAATTCACCCCTCCACTTT. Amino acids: CASSSGRANSPLHF.

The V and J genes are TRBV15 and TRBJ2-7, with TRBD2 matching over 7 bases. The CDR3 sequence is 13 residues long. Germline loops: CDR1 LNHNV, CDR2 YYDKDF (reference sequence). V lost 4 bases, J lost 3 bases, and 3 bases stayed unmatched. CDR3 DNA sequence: TGTGCCACCAGCAATAAGCGGGACTACGAGCAGTACTTC. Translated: CATSNKRDYEQYF.

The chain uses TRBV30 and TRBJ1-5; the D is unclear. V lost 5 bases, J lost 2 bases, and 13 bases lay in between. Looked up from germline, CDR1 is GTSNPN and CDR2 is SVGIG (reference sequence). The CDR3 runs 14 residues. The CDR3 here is CAWSKGGGNQPQHF. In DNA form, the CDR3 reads TGTGCCTGGTCTAAGGGAGGCGGCAATCAGCCCCAGCATTTT. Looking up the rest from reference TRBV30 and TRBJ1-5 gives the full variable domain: SQTIHQWPATLVQPVGSPLSLECTVEGTSNPNLYWYRQAAGRGLQLLFYSVGIGQISSEVPQNLSASRPQDRQFILSSKKLLLSDSGFYLCAWSKGGGNQPQHFGDGTRLSIL.

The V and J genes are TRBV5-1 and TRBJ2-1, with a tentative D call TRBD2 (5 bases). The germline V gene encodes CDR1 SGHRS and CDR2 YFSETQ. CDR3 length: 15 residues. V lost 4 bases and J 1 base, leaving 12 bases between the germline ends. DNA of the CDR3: TGCGCCAGCAGCACCTGGACTGGGTCCTACAATGAGCAGTTCTTC. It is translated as CASSTWTGSYNEQFF.

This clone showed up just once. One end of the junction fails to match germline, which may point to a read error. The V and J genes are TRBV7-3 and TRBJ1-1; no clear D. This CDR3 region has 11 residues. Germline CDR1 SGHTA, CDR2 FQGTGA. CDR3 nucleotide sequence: TGTGCCAGCAGCTTCGATGTCATCGGAGTCTTT. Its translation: CASSFDVIGVF.

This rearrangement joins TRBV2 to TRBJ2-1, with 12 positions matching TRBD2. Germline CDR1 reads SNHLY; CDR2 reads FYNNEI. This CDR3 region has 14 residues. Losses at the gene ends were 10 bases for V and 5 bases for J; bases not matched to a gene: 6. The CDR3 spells CATRTSGANNEQFF. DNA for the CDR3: TGTGCCACAAGGACTAGCGGGGCTAACAATGAGCAGTTCTTC.

This CDR3 reads CASSLPGDYGYTF. As DNA, the CDR3 is TGTGCCAGCAGCTTACCAGGGGACTATGGCTACACCTTC. V usage is TRBV11-3 and J usage is TRBJ1-2, with D maybe TRBD1 (6 bases). The CDR3 runs to 13 residues. Germline lookup yields CDR1 SGHNT and CDR2 YENEEA. V lost 2 bases, J lost 3 bases, and 7 bases lay in between.

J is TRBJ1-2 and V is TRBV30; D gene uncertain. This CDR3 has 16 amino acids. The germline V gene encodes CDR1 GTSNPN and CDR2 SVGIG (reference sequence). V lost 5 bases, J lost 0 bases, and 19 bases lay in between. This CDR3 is CAWSGLEGPANYGYTF. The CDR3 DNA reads TGTGCCTGGTCGGGGTTAGAGGGTCCGGCTAACTATGGCTACACCTTC.

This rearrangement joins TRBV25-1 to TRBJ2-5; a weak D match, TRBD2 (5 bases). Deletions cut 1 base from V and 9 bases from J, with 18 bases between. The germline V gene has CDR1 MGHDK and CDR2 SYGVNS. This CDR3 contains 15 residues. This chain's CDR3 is CASSESGRESVAQYF. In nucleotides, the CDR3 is TGTGCCAGCAGTGAATCTGGGAGAGAATCTGTGGCCCAGTACTTC.

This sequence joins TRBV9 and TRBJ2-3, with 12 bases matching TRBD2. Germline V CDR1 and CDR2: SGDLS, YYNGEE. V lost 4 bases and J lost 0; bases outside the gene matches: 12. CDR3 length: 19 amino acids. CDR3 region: CASSRQGLAGGSSTDTQYF. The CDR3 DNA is TGTGCCAGCAGCCGACAGGGGCTAGCGGGGGGGTCGAGCACAGATACGCAGTATTTT.

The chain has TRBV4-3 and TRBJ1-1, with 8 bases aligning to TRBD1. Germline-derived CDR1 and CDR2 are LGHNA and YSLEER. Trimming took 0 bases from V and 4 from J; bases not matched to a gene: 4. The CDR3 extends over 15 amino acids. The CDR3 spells CASSQDPTGGTEAFF. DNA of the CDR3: TGCGCCAGCAGCCAAGATCCCACAGGGGGCACTGAAGCTTTCTTT.

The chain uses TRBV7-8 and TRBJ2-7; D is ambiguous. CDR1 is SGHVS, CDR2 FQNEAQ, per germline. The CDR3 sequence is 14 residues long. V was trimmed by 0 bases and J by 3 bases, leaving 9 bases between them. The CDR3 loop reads CASSLASGVYEQYF. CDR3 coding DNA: TGTGCCAGCAGCTTAGCGAGTGGTGTCTACGAGCAGTACTTC.

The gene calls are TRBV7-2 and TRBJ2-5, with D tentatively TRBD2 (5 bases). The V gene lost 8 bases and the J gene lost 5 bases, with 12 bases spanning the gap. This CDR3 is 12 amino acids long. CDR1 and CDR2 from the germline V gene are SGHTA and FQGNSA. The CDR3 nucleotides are TGTGCCAGCGGGCTAGCCCGCGAGACCCAGTACTTC. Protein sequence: CASGLARETQYF.